A selection of T cell receptor beta chains follows, all from one sample in a study of T cells in Graves' hyperthyroidism and ophthalmopathy. TCRdb itself ran the multiplex PCR reads through MiXCR, one entry per CDR3 protein. This sample has more than 300,000 distinct CDR3 sequences, with approximately 13% found just once. The source material was blood. Receptor source: a woman aged 25-40 years with Graves' hyperthyroidism. The CDR3 runs from the conserved cysteine through the conserved F or W. The D gene is left open where the match is weak. Not every row has a clone size; where given, it reads once, few, many or a size class.

D: .; V: TRBV20-1; J: TRBJ1-3; size: many; DNA: TGCAGTGCCGGGCACTCTGGAAACACCATATATTTT; CDR3: CSAGHSGNTIYF
D: .; V: TRBV7-9; J: TRBJ1-3; size: .; DNA: TGTGCCAGCAGCCATAGACAGCTTGGAAACACCATATATTTT; CDR3: CASSHRQLGNTIYF
D: .; V: TRBV12-3/TRBV12-4; J: TRBJ2-5; size: many; DNA: TGTGCCAGCAGCCTTCATGGGGGGGAGACCCAGTACTTC; CDR3: CASSLHGGETQYF
D: TRBD2; V: TRBV14; J: TRBJ2-5; size: many; DNA: TGTGCCAGCAGCCAATGGGTCGGTAGCGGGATGTACCAAGAGACCCAGTACTTC; CDR3: CASSQWVGSGMYQETQYF
D: TRBD1; V: TRBV6-1; J: TRBJ1-4; size: many; DNA: TGTGCCAGCAGTTCCCTGGCAGGGGGTGACGAAAAACTGTTTTTT; CDR3: CASSSLAGGDEKLFF
D: .; V: TRBV24-1; J: TRBJ1-1; size: many; DNA: TGTGCCACCAGTGACCTCGGACAGGAAGCTTTCTTT; CDR3: CATSDLGQEAFF
D: .; V: TRBV15; J: TRBJ2-3; size: few; DNA: TGTGCCACCAGCAGAGATTATCAGGATACGCAGTATTTT; CDR3: CATSRDYQDTQYF
D: .; V: TRBV12-3/TRBV12-4; J: TRBJ2-1; size: many; DNA: TGTGCCAGCATGGCCAGGGGCCTGAACAATGAGCAGTTCTTC; CDR3: CASMARGLNNEQFF
D: .; V: TRBV20-1; J: TRBJ1-2; size: many; DNA: TGCAGTGCTAGAGAGATCATTCCAGCCGGCCCCTATGGCTACACCTTC; CDR3: CSAREIIPAGPYGYTF
D: TRBD2; V: TRBV7-2; J: TRBJ2-7; size: few; DNA: TGTGCCAGCAGCGACCCTAGCGGGGTTCCCTACGAGCAGTACTTC; CDR3: CASSDPSGVPYEQYF
D: .; V: TRBV6-6; J: TRBJ2-1; size: many; DNA: TGTGCCAGCAGTTACCGGGACTTGGGGCAGTTCTTC; CDR3: CASSYRDLGQFF
D: TRBD1; V: TRBV7-2; J: TRBJ1-2; size: many; DNA: TGTGCCAGCACCACGGACAGGGGGCCGTATGGCTACACCTTC; CDR3: CASTTDRGPYGYTF
D: .; V: TRBV6-2/TRBV6-3; J: TRBJ1-1; size: .; DNA: TGTGCCAGCAGTTACAGGAGGGGCGAATCGAACACTGAAGCTTTCTTT; CDR3: CASSYRRGESNTEAFF
D: .; V: TRBV28; J: TRBJ1-2; size: many; DNA: TGTGCCAGCTTCGTCAGTCGGGGGCGCGGTTATGGCTACACCTTC; CDR3: CASFVSRGRGYGYTF
D: TRBD1; V: TRBV3-1; J: TRBJ1-1; size: many; DNA: TGTGCCAGCAGCACCGTTCAGGGGGCTGAAGCTTTCTTT; CDR3: CASSTVQGAEAFF
D: TRBD1; V: TRBV5-5; J: TRBJ2-7; size: .; DNA: TGTGCCAGCAGCTTGGGATCGGGACAGGGCTCCGAGCAGTACTTC; CDR3: CASSLGSGQGSEQYF
D: TRBD1; V: TRBV7-8; J: TRBJ1-1; size: .; DNA: TGTGCCAGCAGCTTAACCTGGACAGGGGCAATTCGAGCTTTCTTT; CDR3: CASSLTWTGAIRAFF
D: TRBD2; V: TRBV11-2; J: TRBJ2-1; size: few; DNA: TGTGCCAGCAGCTCCCTAGCGGGGCACAATGAGCAGTTCTTC; CDR3: CASSSLAGHNEQFF
D: TRBD1; V: TRBV6-5; J: TRBJ2-7; size: .; DNA: TGTGCCAGCAGTTACTCGAGAGGGGGCCTGTACGAGCAGTACTTC; CDR3: CASSYSRGGLYEQYF
D: .; V: TRBV18; J: TRBJ2-1; size: .; DNA: TGTGCCAGCTCACCACCGATGGGGGAGTTCGCGTACAATGAGCAGTTCTTC; CDR3: CASSPPMGEFAYNEQFF
D: .; V: TRBV5-1; J: TRBJ2-1; size: many; DNA: TGCGCCAGCAGCTTGGGATCTGAGCAGTTCTTC; CDR3: CASSLGSEQFF
D: TRBD1; V: TRBV28; J: TRBJ2-7; size: .; DNA: TGTGCCAGCAGAAACGGACAGGGCACCTACGAGCAGTACTTC; CDR3: CASRNGQGTYEQYF
D: TRBD1; V: TRBV2; J: TRBJ1-5; size: .; DNA: TGTGCCAGCAACACCGGGACAGGGGGCAATCAGCCCCAGCATTTT; CDR3: CASNTGTGGNQPQHF
D: .; V: TRBV12-3/TRBV12-4; J: TRBJ2-5; size: many; DNA: TGTGCCAGCAGCCCGAAGGTTAAAGAGACCCAGTACTTC; CDR3: CASSPKVKETQYF
D: TRBD1; V: TRBV28; J: TRBJ2-5; size: many; DNA: TGTGCCAGCAGCAAAAACAGGGGCTACGCCGATGAGACCCAGTACTTC; CDR3: CASSKNRGYADETQYF
D: .; V: TRBV13; J: TRBJ2-7; size: .; DNA: TGTGCCAGCAGCTTGGGGCTGAACTCCTACGAGCAGTACTTC; CDR3: CASSLGLNSYEQYF
D: .; V: TRBV4-1; J: TRBJ2-1; size: many; DNA: TGCGCCAGCAGCCGCCCCTCAGGTTCGGGCAATGAGCAGTTCTTC; CDR3: CASSRPSGSGNEQFF
D: TRBD2; V: TRBV11-1; J: TRBJ2-1; size: few; DNA: TGTGCCAGCAGCTTTTGGACTAGCGGGATGGGCAATGAGCAGTTCTTC; CDR3: CASSFWTSGMGNEQFF
D: TRBD2; V: TRBV20-1; J: TRBJ2-7; size: .; DNA: TGCAGTGCTAGAGATATTGGACTAGCGGGAGACACCTACGAGCAGTACTTC; CDR3: CSARDIGLAGDTYEQYF
D: TRBD2; V: TRBV5-6; J: TRBJ2-3; size: few; DNA: TGTGCCAGCAGGGTGACTAGCTCGAATACGCAGTATTTT; CDR3: CASRVTSSNTQYF
D: .; V: TRBV30; J: TRBJ1-6; size: many; DNA: TGTGCCTGGAGTTCACAGAAGCTTAATTCACCCCTCCACTTT; CDR3: CAWSSQKLNSPLHF
D: .; V: TRBV6-2/TRBV6-3; J: TRBJ1-1; size: many; DNA: TGTGCCAGCAGTTGGGAATGGGGAAACACTGAAGCTTTCTTT; CDR3: CASSWEWGNTEAFF
D: TRBD1; V: TRBV11-2; J: TRBJ1-5; size: many; DNA: TGTGCCAGCAGCTTGACAGGGGGCCGCAATCAGCCCCAGCATTTT; CDR3: CASSLTGGRNQPQHF
D: TRBD1; V: TRBV20-1; J: TRBJ1-4; size: many; DNA: TGCAGTGCTAGGCCCTCGGGACAGTCTAATGAAAAACTGTTTTTT; CDR3: CSARPSGQSNEKLFF
D: .; V: TRBV6-1; J: TRBJ1-1; size: .; DNA: TGTGCCACTAGAGGTCAACGGACCCGACGCATGAACACTGAAGCTTTCTTT; CDR3: CATRGQRTRRMNTEAFF
D: .; V: TRBV6-1; J: TRBJ2-3; size: many; DNA: TGTGCCAGCAGTTACCCGCAGGGTATCGGAACAGATACGCAGTATTTT; CDR3: CASSYPQGIGTDTQYF
D: .; V: TRBV6-2/TRBV6-3; J: TRBJ2-3; size: many; DNA: TGTGCCAGCAGTTCCAATGCCTCACCGCGCACAGATACGCAGTATTTT; CDR3: CASSSNASPRTDTQYF
D: .; V: TRBV12-3/TRBV12-4; J: TRBJ2-3; size: many; DNA: TGTGCCAGCAGATGGGGCACAGATACGCAGTATTTT; CDR3: CASRWGTDTQYF
D: .; V: TRBV28; J: TRBJ2-6; size: few; DNA: TGTGCCAGCATCAAAAGGGTGACCGGGGCCAACGTCCTGACTTTC; CDR3: CASIKRVTGANVLTF
D: TRBD2; V: TRBV6-1; J: TRBJ2-5; size: .; DNA: TGTGCCAGCAGTGAAAGGGTAGCGGGAGGGCGGCGGGAAGAGACCCAGTACTTC; CDR3: CASSERVAGGRREETQYF
D: TRBD2; V: TRBV15; J: TRBJ2-1; size: .; DNA: TGTGCCACCAGCAGGGGGGGACTAGGATTGAATGAGCAGTTCTTC; CDR3: CATSRGGLGLNEQFF
D: .; V: TRBV29-1; J: TRBJ2-7; size: many; DNA: TGCAGCGTTGTGGCATTGGGACGTAGCATTTACGAGCAGTACTTC; CDR3: CSVVALGRSIYEQYF
D: .; V: TRBV7-3; J: TRBJ2-1; size: many; DNA: TGTGCCAGCAGCTTAGCCCCAGGTCGGAGTCGGGAGCAGTTCTTC; CDR3: CASSLAPGRSREQFF
D: .; V: TRBV14; J: TRBJ2-7; size: few; DNA: TGTGCCAGCAGCCAAGTGGGGCCTCCCTACGAGCAGTACTTC; CDR3: CASSQVGPPYEQYF
D: .; V: TRBV10-3; J: TRBJ2-3; size: many; DNA: TGCGGACAGAGCACAGATACGCAGTATTTT; CDR3: CGQSTDTQYF
D: .; V: TRBV20-1; J: TRBJ2-5; size: few; DNA: TGCAGTGCTACCCGGGACGGTGCGGGAGAGACCCAGTACTTC; CDR3: CSATRDGAGETQYF
D: .; V: TRBV4-1; J: TRBJ1-1; size: .; DNA: TGCGCCAGCATCCAACAAGGGGGAGAGACTGAAGCTTTCTTT; CDR3: CASIQQGGETEAFF
D: TRBD1; V: TRBV29-1; J: TRBJ1-5; size: many; DNA: TGCAGCGTTCTTACAGGGGTCTGGGATCAGCCCCAGCATTTT; CDR3: CSVLTGVWDQPQHF
D: .; V: TRBV28; J: TRBJ2-7; size: many; DNA: TGTGCCAGCAGTCCGCCCAAGACGGGGGTTAGCTCCTACGAGCAGTACTTC; CDR3: CASSPPKTGVSSYEQYF
D: .; V: TRBV28; J: TRBJ2-5; size: many; DNA: TGTGCCAGCACCGACACGACAGTAGGACGAGAGACCCAGTACTTC; CDR3: CASTDTTVGRETQYF
D: TRBD1; V: TRBV25-1; J: TRBJ2-5; size: few; DNA: TGTGCCAGCAGACACGGACAGGGTGGTCCAGAGACCCAGTACTTC; CDR3: CASRHGQGGPETQYF
D: .; V: TRBV28; J: TRBJ1-1; size: many; DNA: TGTGCCAGCGGACCGATCGGGATCACTGAAGCTTTCTTT; CDR3: CASGPIGITEAFF
D: .; V: TRBV6-1; J: TRBJ1-5; size: few; DNA: TGTGCCAGCGGGGCGAGGCAGCCCCAGCATTTT; CDR3: CASGARQPQHF
D: .; V: TRBV5-4; J: TRBJ2-3; size: .; DNA: TGTGCCAGCAGCTTAGGATCCGCCGGAGATACGCAGTATTTT; CDR3: CASSLGSAGDTQYF